The next 5 T cell receptor delta chains were all read from a single sample in a study of γδ T cells in repeated Plasmodium falciparum infection (dated by TCRdb to 2020 to 2023). The library relied on multiplex PCR. Instrument on record: Illumina MiSeq. TCRdb reran clone calling on the public reads with CATT; rows sharing one DNA sequence were then combined. This sample is represented by some 51,000 delta-chain clones; roughly 2% of them were singletons. Clones ranked in the top ten supply approximately 25% of the sample. Vgamma9/Vdelta2+ and Vdelta2-negative gammadelta T cell populations were flow-sorted from peripheral blood mononuclear cells for bulk TCR repertoire analysis. The specimen was gamma-delta T cells from blood. The receptors shown here come from a pool of human donors (malaria-infected and uninfected, not separated).

This clone was seen a few times. Translating this DNA gives a protein that differs at residue 7 from the TCRdb one, which belongs to a much larger clone; a read error is likely, and the protein shown is this translation. This chain links TRDV2 with TRDJ1; 10 bases match TRDD3. In the absence of a J gene in TCRdb, the DNA was matched to germline to assign it here. V lost 3 bases and J lost 0; bases outside the gene matches: 18. In germline, CDR1 is GEAIGNYY, CDR2 EKD. The CDR3 has 20 amino acids. The CDR3 reads CACDAFFELGDSFYTDKLIF. For the CDR3, the DNA is TGTGCCTGTGACGCCTTCTTCGAACTGGGGGATTCTTTCTACACCGATAAACTCATCTTT.

For this clone: TCRdb's listed protein matches a much larger clone and diverges from this DNA's translation at residue 3, likely through a read error; the protein shown comes from the DNA. The genes are TRDV3 and TRDJ1; 8 bases are shared with TRDD3. The J gene comes from matching the DNA to germline here; TCRdb lacks it. The CDR3 is 23 amino acids. Germline V gene data show CDR1 as TVYSNPD and CDR2 as GDNSRS (reference sequence). Trimming removed 4 bases from V and 0 bases from J; junction bases left unmatched: 34. CDR3 residues: CASISRAYINSYWGSRYTDKLIF. The CDR3 bases are TGTGCCTCTATCTCTCGCGCCTACATCAATTCTTACTGGGGGTCCCGGTACACCGATAAACTCATCTTT. Variable domain in full (rest from reference TRDV3 and TRDJ1): CDKVTQSSPDQTVASGSEVVLLCTYDTVYSNPDLFWYRIRPDYSFQFVFYGDNSRSEGADFTQGRFSVKHILTQKAFHLVISPVRTEDSATYYCASISRAYINSYWGSRYTDKLIFGKGTRVTVEP.

This clone has just a few counts. Given a far larger clone just one base away, this is likely a sequencing read error. In the same sample, other DNA sequences code for this CDR3. This chain joins TRDV1 and TRDJ1, with TRDD3 matching over 7 bases. TCRdb carries no J gene annotation; the J gene was assigned here by matching the DNA with germline. The CDR3 contains 17 residues. The J segment lost 8 bases and the V segment lost 1 base, leaving 16 bases of the junction unmatched. Germline values: CDR1 TSWWSYY, CDR2 QGS. In nucleotides, the CDR3 is TGTGCTCTTGGGGAACCAACCCATCCCTCTGGGGGCCAAAAACTCATCTTT. It codes for CALGEPTHPSGGQKLIF.

This clone appeared a few times. This is likely an artifact of a read error, given a far larger clone one base away. This same CDR3 is encoded by further DNA sequences in the sample. The chain has TRDV1 and TRDJ1; a weak D match, TRDD3 (6 bases). The J gene is absent in TCRdb and was assigned here via DNA matching to germline. CDR3 length: 21 residues. Trimming took off 1 base at V and 0 bases at J, with 27 bases between the two ends. Germline-derived CDR1 and CDR2 are TSWWSYY and QGS. CDR3 loop: CALGEPRLATFGYFYTDKLIF. The CDR3 coding sequence is TGTGCTCTTGGGGAACCTCGCTTGGCTACGTTTGGATACTTCTACACCGATAAACTCATCTTT.

This clone was found many times. TCRdb pairs this DNA with a much larger clone's protein that differs at residue 13, likely a read error; the protein shown was translated from the DNA. This sequence joins TRDV2 and TRDJ1; 10 bases match TRDD3. TCRdb supplies no J gene; here it was assigned by aligning the nucleotide sequence to germline. Germline values: CDR1 GEAIGNYY, CDR2 EKD. This CDR3 has 21 amino acids. V lost 0 bases, J lost 1 base, and 19 bases stayed unmatched. The CDR3 region has the DNA TGTGCCTGTGACACCATCGGGCATACTGGGGGATCCCCCCACGCCACCGATAAACTCATCTTT. This gives the protein CACDTIGHTGGSPHATDKLIF.